The source of this TCR beta chain is a study of cytomegalovirus exposure and HLA in healthy donors. For the study at large: Among around 200 million T cells, an earlier analysis found roughly 100 million unique TCR beta sequences. HLA-typed donors contributed approximately 92 million unique TCRs, which were held in an early data release.

The germline CDR1 and CDR2 sequences are ENHRY and SYGVKD. V gave up 4 bases and J gave up 3 bases, with 12 bases separating them. CDR3 length: 14 residues. Amplification used 60 Vbeta primers and 13 Jbeta primers. The table came from immunoSEQ multiplex PCR; TCRdb's copy has only in-frame clones and leaves some out. The table records about 60,000 clones, about 76% of them present only once. In regard to this clone: The antigen is not known.

Study results and limitations: Follow-up analysis later connected one missense variant in DCLRE1C with trimming of TCR beta V- and J-genes. According to a later analysis, most TCR beta chains associated with CMV appeared HLA-restricted.

The chain uses TRBV10-3 and TRBJ1-2; D uncertain. Sequenced sample: PBMCs. This clonotype was obtained from a man in his forties or fifties in good health and CMV-seronegative. DNA of the CDR3: TGTGCCATCAGTGCTTTGAACGAGGACTATGGCTACACCTTC. As protein: CAISALNEDYGYTF.